This T cell receptor beta chain was observed in a study of identical twins. This clonotype was observed many times. V shed 7 bases and J shed 7 bases, with 10 bases lying between them. The CDR3 sequence is 11 residues long. Germline V lookup: CDR1 DFQATT, CDR2 SNEGSKA (reference sequence). TCRdb re-called the 5' RACE reads through MiXCR, storing one row per CDR3 protein. The data show around 670,000 distinct CDR3 sequences, 6% to 6.5% seen once. The receptor's source is a man aged 18 to 29 in good health. The sample consisted of naive T cells sorted from blood. The chain combines TRBV20-1 with TRBJ1-4; no definite D call. This chain's CDR3 is CSVEGVEKLFF. The CDR3 DNA reads as TGCAGTGTGGAGGGTGTTGAAAAACTGTTTTTT.